The source of this T cell receptor (beta chain) is a study of T cells after yellow fever vaccination. The authors made TCR cDNA by 5'RACE template switching, adding a universal primer site and UMIs. MiXCR, applied by TCRdb to the 5' RACE reads, yields one record per CDR3 protein. The sample records hundreds of thousands of distinct CDR3 sequences, 8.7% being singletons. Regarding this clonotype: Its antigen is as yet unknown.

CDR1 and CDR2 from the germline V gene are SGHKS and YYEKEE (reference sequence). Trimming at V came to 3 bases and at J to 5 bases, leaving 8 bases not matched to a gene. This CDR3 is 15 amino acids long. Broader study findings: Some clonotypes, a small share, were shared between CD4 and CD8 compartments. After the booster, roughly 96% of CD4 and just over 85% of CD8 primary-response clones were re-detected.

This specimen was PBMCs, taken on the day of the first yellow fever vaccination. This TCR was recovered from a man aged 18-30 years who received the YFV17D yellow fever vaccine. This chain links TRBV5-5 with TRBJ1-1; 9 bases are a match to TRBD1. In DNA, the CDR3 is TGTGCCAGCAGCTGGGGACAGGGCTGGGCTACTGAAGCTTTCTTT. It yields the protein CASSWGQGWATEAFF.